The next 25 T cell receptor beta chains were all read from a single sample in a study of glioma-infiltrating T cells after dendritic cell vaccination. The table came from immunoSEQ multiplex PCR; TCRdb's copy has only in-frame clones and leaves some out. In the table there are over 90,000 clones, roughly 79% of which are singletons. The input for sequencing was blood, taken before dendritic cell vaccination. The receptors derive from a human donor with glioblastoma.

In this sample, this clone is medium-sized. The chain links TRBV30 to TRBJ1-3; D gene unclear. The V and J ends lost 5 bases and 3 bases respectively, with 17 bases between them. The CDR3 loop spans 15 amino acids. CDR1 and CDR2 from the germline V gene are GTSNPN and SVGIG (reference sequence). CDR3 DNA sequence: TGTGCCTGGGACACCCGGAGGGCCTATGGAAACACCATATATTTT. It specifies CAWDTRRAYGNTIYF.

The rearrangement uses TRBV10-3 and TRBJ1-5, with 9 bases identical to TRBD1. This CDR3 region has 15 residues. CDR1 and CDR2 from the germline V gene are ENHRY and SYGVKD. The V gene end was trimmed by 5 bases and the J gene end by 5 bases; junction bases not matched to a gene: 7. As DNA, the CDR3 is TGTGCCATCAGTAAGGACAGGGGTCCTGATCAGCCCCAGCATTTT. Protein: CAISKDRGPDQPQHF.

The chain carries TRBV7-2 and TRBJ2-2, with 9 bases fitting TRBD1. This CDR3 spans 17 amino acids. The ends lost 3 bases at V and 0 bases at J; junction bases unmatched: 5. The germline CDR1 and CDR2 sequences are SGHTA and FQGNSA. CDR3: CASSFDRGDTNTGELFF. The CDR3 DNA reads TGTGCCAGCAGCTTCGACAGGGGGGACACGAACACCGGGGAGCTGTTTTTT.

The chain carries TRBV5-1 and TRBJ2-5; TRBD1 aligns across 7 bases. The DNA end is a closer match to TRBJ2-7, so the J assignment may be wrong. This CDR3 spans 15 amino acids. The germline CDR1 and CDR2 sequences are SGHRS and YFSETQ. DNA for the CDR3: TGCGCCAGCCATCACGACAGGGCCAGCTCCTACGAGCAGTACTTC. It encodes CASHHDRASSYEQYF.

CDR3 residues: CATSRGPGQYNEQFF. In DNA form, the CDR3 reads TGTGCCACCAGCAGAGGACCGGGACAGTACAATGAGCAGTTCTTC. The rearrangement uses TRBV15 and TRBJ2-1; 7 bases line up with TRBD1. After removal of 1 base from V and 4 bases from J, the junction contained 4 bases not matched to a gene. The germline V gene has CDR1 LNHNV and CDR2 YYDKDF (reference sequence). The CDR3 spans 15 residues. Variable domain in full (rest from reference TRBV15 and TRBJ2-1): DAMVIQNPRYQVTQFGKPVTLSCSQTLNHNVMYWYQQKSSQAPKLLFHYYDKDFNNEADTPDNFQSRRPNTSFCFLDIRSPGLGDTAMYLCATSRGPGQYNEQFFGPGTRLTVL.

The chain has TRBV29-1 and TRBJ2-5; 9 bases fit TRBD2. J gave up 7 bases and V 7 bases, and 13 bases lay outside the gene matches. CDR3 length equals 14 residues. Germline V gives CDR1 SQVTM, CDR2 ANQGSEA. Written as DNA, the CDR3 is TGCAGCGGTCGACTAGCGGTCGATTCGGGGACCCAGTACTTC. Translating gives CSGRLAVDSGTQYF.

The CDR3 coding sequence is TGTGCCAGCAGCCGACAAGGATATCATGGCTACACCTTC. Encoded protein: CASSRQGYHGYTF. The chain is built from TRBV21-1 and TRBJ1-2; TRBD1, as called in the table, went unchecked against the DNA. TRBV21-1 is a pseudogene locus. This CDR3 is 13 amino acids long.

This clone was seen a single time. The gene calls are TRBV5-1 and TRBJ1-1, with 8 bases identical to TRBD1. The CDR3 runs to 16 residues. With 0 bases clipped from V and 4 bases from J, the junction kept 8 bases outside the gene matches. Germline lookup yields CDR1 SGHRS and CDR2 YFSETQ. The CDR3 is CASSLDRDRSGTEAFF. CDR3 in DNA: TGCGCCAGCAGCTTGGACCGGGACAGGAGTGGCACTGAAGCTTTCTTT.

This clone was observed a handful of times. The gene calls are TRBV7-9 and TRBJ1-4; D is uncertain. Per germline, CDR1 SEHNR and CDR2 FQNEAQ (reference sequence). The CDR3 covers 15 residues. V lost 2 bases, J lost 3 bases, and 10 bases lay in between. The CDR3: CASSLTLMPNEKLFF. CDR3 bases: TGTGCCAGCAGCTTAACTCTCATGCCTAATGAAAAACTGTTTTTT.

This chain connects TRBV5-1 to TRBJ2-7, with TRBD1 matching over 7 bases. The CDR3 loop spans 14 amino acids. Germline V CDR1 and CDR2: SGHRS, YFSETQ. The V segment lost 2 bases and the J segment 2 bases; nucleotides outside the gene matches: 4. The DNA for the CDR3 is TGCGCCAGCAGCTTCAGGACAGGAGCCTACGAGCAGTACTTC. Its translation is CASSFRTGAYEQYF.

This chain uses TRBV6-4 with TRBJ1-3; D may be TRBD1 (6 bases). Per germline, CDR1 MRHNA and CDR2 SNTAGT. Trimming left V 5 bases short and J 1 base short, with 15 bases between. CDR3 length: 16 amino acids. The CDR3 bases are TGTGCCAGCAGTCTTTGGACAGTGGGTTCTGGAAACACCATATATTTT. Its translation: CASSLWTVGSGNTIYF.

The chain is built from TRBV27 and TRBJ2-7; 11 bases match TRBD1. CDR3 length: 14 amino acids. Germline CDR1 is MNHEY and CDR2 is SMNVEV (reference sequence). With 3 bases clipped from V and 4 bases from J, the junction kept 2 bases outside the gene matches. The CDR3 protein is CASSLDRGLYEQYF. CDR3 DNA: TGTGCCAGCAGTTTGGACAGGGGGCTGTACGAGCAGTACTTC.

The rearrangement uses TRBV12-5 and TRBJ1-3, with D tentatively TRBD1 (6 bases). The germline CDR1 and CDR2 sequences are LGHNT and FRNRAP. V gave up 6 bases and J gave up 4 bases, with 16 bases separating them. The CDR3 contains 15 residues. The CDR3 DNA reads as TGTGCTAGTGGCAAGACAGGAGCCCTCGGAAACACCATATATTTT. Amino acid sequence: CASGKTGALGNTIYF. The full variable domain, rest sourced from reference TRBV12-5 and TRBJ1-3, is DARVTQTPRHKVTEMGQEVTMRCQPILGHNTVFWYRQTMMQGLELLAYFRNRAPLDDSGMPKDRFSAEMPDATLATLKIQPSEPRDSAVYFCASGKTGALGNTIYFGEGSWLTVV.

The genes are TRBV7-2 and TRBJ2-7, with 7 bases identical to TRBD1. This CDR3 region has 17 residues. V lost 0 bases and J lost 6; bases outside the gene matches: 14. Germline V gene lookup returns CDR1 SGHTA and CDR2 FQGNSA. CDR3 in DNA: TGTGCCAGCAGCTTAGCTGGCTTGAGGGGGCCCGCTGCCGAGCAGTACTTC. Residues: CASSLAGLRGPAAEQYF. The full variable domain, rest sourced from reference TRBV7-2 and TRBJ2-7, is GAGVSQSPSNKVTEKGKDVELRCDPISGHTALYWYRQSLGQGLEFLIYFQGNSAPDKSGLPSDRFSAERTGGSVSTLTIQRTQQEDSAVYLCASSLAGLRGPAAEQYFGPGTRLTVT.

The chain joins TRBV5-4 to TRBJ2-2, with 11 bases fitting TRBD1. Germline-derived CDR1 and CDR2 are SGHNT and YYREEE (reference sequence). V lost 5 bases, J lost 5 bases, and 5 bases stayed unmatched. CDR3 length equals 15 residues. The CDR3 DNA sequence: TGTGCCAGCAGACGGGACAGGGGGATTACCGGGGAGCTGTTTTTT. This encodes CASRRDRGITGELFF.

As to this clone: Other DNA sequences in this sample translate to the same CDR3. The chain is built from TRBV5-1 and TRBJ2-5, with 16 bases that match TRBD2. The V segment lost 2 bases and the J segment 5 bases; nucleotides outside the gene matches: 3. Germline CDR1 is SGHRS and CDR2 is YFSETQ. The CDR3 has 16 residues. The CDR3 DNA sequence: TGCGCCAGCAGCTTAGGGACTAGCGGGGGGGCCGAGACCCAGTACTTC. Protein: CASSLGTSGGAETQYF.

V usage is TRBV18 and J usage is TRBJ2-7; no clear D gene. Germline V gene data show CDR1 as KGHSH and CDR2 as LQKENI. The CDR3 covers 14 residues. V lost 6 bases and J lost 6, with 18 bases in between. CDR3: CASSPSRRSLEQYF. The CDR3 DNA is TGTGCCAGCTCCCCCTCCCGACGGAGCCTCGAGCAGTACTTC.

CDR3 DNA sequence: TGTGCCAGCAGCAGGGGACAGGGGGCGTCTGGTCAGCCCCAGCATTTT. As protein: CASSRGQGASGQPQHF. V is TRBV21-1 and J is TRBJ1-5; TRBD1, as called in the table, went unchecked against the DNA. TRBV21-1 is a listed pseudogene. This CDR3 has 16 residues.

The genes are TRBV7-2 and TRBJ1-5, with no clear D. The CDR3 loop spans 14 amino acids. V was trimmed by 2 bases and J by 4 bases, leaving 9 bases between them. CDR1 is SGHTA and CDR2 is FQGNSA in the germline V gene. The CDR3 spells CASSLSSENQPQHF. The DNA of the CDR3 is TGTGCCAGCAGCTTATCCAGCGAAAATCAGCCCCAGCATTTT.

CDR3 nucleotides: TGTGCCAGCAGCTTGGGGCGTAACTATGGCTACACCTTC. Translating it yields CASSLGRNYGYTF. The chain joins TRBV7-9 to TRBJ1-2, with D possibly TRBD1 on 5 matching bases. Trimming took off 3 bases at V and 1 base at J, with 6 bases between the two ends. The CDR3 contains 13 residues. Germline V gene sequence: CDR1 SEHNR, CDR2 FQNEAQ (reference sequence).

The chain uses TRBV6-1 and TRBJ1-5, with D tentatively TRBD1 (5 bases). Germline V gene sequence: CDR1 MNHNS, CDR2 SASEGT. CDR3 length: 13 residues. Trimming left V 6 bases short and J 7 bases short, with 13 bases between. The CDR3 loop is CASRARAWQPQHF. CDR3 nucleotide sequence: TGTGCCAGCAGGGCCAGGGCGTGGCAGCCCCAGCATTTT.

This clone has only one observation. V and J are TRBV10-1 and TRBJ2-1; 13 nucleotides match TRBD2. Germline assignment: CDR1 WNHNN and CDR2 SYGVQD (reference sequence). V was clipped by 3 bases and J by 7 bases; unmatched bases: 3. This CDR3 has 15 amino acids. The CDR3 sequence is CASSETSGGANEQFF. DNA of the CDR3: TGCGCCAGCAGTGAAACTAGCGGGGGGGCAAATGAGCAGTTCTTC.

The rearrangement uses TRBV15 and TRBJ1-3; D gene uncertain. Germline CDR1 LNHNV, CDR2 YYDKDF (reference sequence). The CDR3 sequence is 15 residues long. The V gene lost 0 bases and the J gene lost 6 bases, with 12 bases spanning the gap. The CDR3 region has the DNA TGTGCCACCAGCAGAGATTTGGCAGTTAAAAACACCATATATTTT. The encoded protein is CATSRDLAVKNTIYF.

The chain is built from TRBV4-2 and TRBJ2-7, with D maybe TRBD1 (6 bases). V dropped 0 bases and J dropped 4 bases, with 16 bases sitting between them. The germline gives CDR1 LGHNA, CDR2 YNFKEQ. The CDR3 covers 16 residues. CDR3 in DNA: TGTGCCAGCAGCCAAGATGCAGCGGCAGGGGAGTACGAGCAGTACTTC. This translates into CASSQDAAAGEYEQYF.

This chain links TRBV6-5 with TRBJ2-7, with 7 bases matching TRBD1. V lost 6 bases, J lost 6 bases, and 5 bases stayed unmatched. The CDR3 covers 12 residues. The germline gives CDR1 MNHEY, CDR2 SVGAGI. This CDR3 reads CASSGTVGEQYF. The CDR3 DNA reads as TGTGCCAGCAGCGGGACAGTAGGCGAGCAGTACTTC.